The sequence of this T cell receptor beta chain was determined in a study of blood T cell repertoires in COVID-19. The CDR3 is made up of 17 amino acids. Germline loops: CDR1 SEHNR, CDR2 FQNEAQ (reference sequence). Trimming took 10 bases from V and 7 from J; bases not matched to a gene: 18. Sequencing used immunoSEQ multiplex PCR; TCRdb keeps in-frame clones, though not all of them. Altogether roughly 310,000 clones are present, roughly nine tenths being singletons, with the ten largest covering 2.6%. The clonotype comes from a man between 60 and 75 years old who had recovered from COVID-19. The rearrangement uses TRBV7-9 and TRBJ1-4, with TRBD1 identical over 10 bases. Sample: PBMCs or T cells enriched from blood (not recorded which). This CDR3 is CATSAPTGGVSAEKLFF. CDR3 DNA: TGTGCCACCTCAGCCCCGACAGGGGGCGTTTCGGCTGAAAAACTGTTTTTT.